This TCR beta chain was sequenced in a study of T cell changes during pregnancy in multiple sclerosis. The CDR3 contains 16 residues. Trimming stripped 0 bases from V and 2 bases from J, with 11 bases between. Looked up from germline, CDR1 is LGHNA and CDR2 is YSLEER. TCRdb's copy holds only in-frame clones and misses some; the assay was immunoSEQ multiplex PCR. Among some 29,000 clones, under 95% were seen once, and the ten largest hold more than 5%. V gene TRBV4-3 combines with J gene TRBJ1-5; D gene unclear. The sample here was CD8+ T cells from peripheral blood mononuclear cells, taken before pregnancy. The TCR sequence derives from a female donor with multiple sclerosis, enrolled in a pregnancy study. CDR3 protein: CASSQEAGIGNQPQHF. CDR3 coding DNA: TGCGCCAGCAGCCAAGAGGCGGGAATAGGCAATCAGCCCCAGCATTTT.